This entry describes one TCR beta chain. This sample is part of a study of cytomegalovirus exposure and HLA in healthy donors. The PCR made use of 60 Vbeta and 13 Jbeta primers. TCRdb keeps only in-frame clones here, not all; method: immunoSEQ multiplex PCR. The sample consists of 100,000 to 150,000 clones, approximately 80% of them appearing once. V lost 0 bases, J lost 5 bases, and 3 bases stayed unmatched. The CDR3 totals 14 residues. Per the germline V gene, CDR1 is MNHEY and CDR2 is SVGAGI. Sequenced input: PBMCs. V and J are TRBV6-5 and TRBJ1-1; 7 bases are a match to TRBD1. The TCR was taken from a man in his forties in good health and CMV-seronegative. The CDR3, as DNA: TGTGCCAGCAGTTACTCGACAGGGCTGACTGAAGCTTTCTTT. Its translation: CASSYSTGLTEAFF.